These 28 T cell receptor beta chains share one sample of origin, sequenced in a study of T cells in Graves' hyperthyroidism and ophthalmopathy. RNA transcripts were the template for amplifying TCR beta CDR3 regions. The TCR CDR3 was amplified in a first-round RT-PCR using the HTBI primer set. TCRdb fed the multiplex PCR reads into MiXCR, producing one record per CDR3 protein. The sample lists around 380,000 distinct CDR3 sequences, roughly 14% seen once, with about 20% in the top ten. The sequencing input was blood. The origin of the receptors is a man aged 25 to 40 with Graves' hyperthyroidism that later progressed to Graves' ophthalmopathy.

In this sample, this clonotype turned up many times. The V gene is TRBV2, the J gene TRBJ1-3, with D uncertain. Germline V gene data show CDR1 as SNHLY and CDR2 as FYNNEI. Deletions cut 7 bases from V and 0 bases from J, with 10 bases between. CDR3 length: 14 amino acids. CDR3 region: CASKGSNSGNTIYF. The CDR3 nucleotides read TGTGCCAGCAAAGGGTCTAACTCTGGAAACACCATATATTTT.

This clonotype was seen ten or more times. This chain links TRBV20-1 with TRBJ2-5, with D possibly TRBD1 on 6 matching bases. Trimming stripped 7 bases from V and 1 base from J, with 10 bases between. The CDR3 runs 12 residues. CDR1 and CDR2 (germline): DFQATT, SNEGSKA (reference sequence). CDR3 DNA: TGCAGTGTCGGGACATTCCAAGAGACCCAGTACTTC. As protein: CSVGTFQETQYF.

This clonotype showed up many times. This chain uses TRBV5-1 with TRBJ1-1, with 7 positions matching TRBD1. Germline CDR1 SGHRS, CDR2 YFSETQ. CDR3 size: 14 residues. V gave up 4 bases and J gave up 6 bases; unmatched junction bases: 9. Written as DNA, the CDR3 is TGCGCCAGCAGCCGTCGGGGGGACAGCGCTGAAGCTTTCTTT. Translating gives CASSRRGDSAEAFF.

This clonotype was detected a few times. This may be a read error: a much more frequent sequence differs by one nucleotide. The rearrangement joins TRBV11-2 to TRBJ1-1, with unresolved D. Germline assignment: CDR1 SGHAT and CDR2 FQNNGV. The CDR3 contains 14 residues. CDR3 DNA sequence: TGTGCCGGCAGTACCCGGGCCGAGCACGCTGAAGCTTTCTTT. Protein: CAGSTRAEHAEAFF.

Concerning this clonotype: Since a much larger clone is just one base distant, this may be a read error. The gene calls are TRBV16 and TRBJ1-2; D unresolved. The V end lost 0 bases, the J end lost 3 bases, and 5 bases lay between the germline ends. Germline V gene data show CDR1 as KGHSY and CDR2 as FQNENV. CDR3 length: 13 amino acids. For the CDR3, the DNA is TGTGCCAGCAGCCAATCCCAGCACTATGGCTACACCTTC. Protein sequence: CASSQSQHYGYTF.

This clonotype was counted a few times. V gene TRBV25-1 combines with J gene TRBJ2-7; D may be TRBD1 (6 bases). CDR3 size: 13 residues. The V gene's germline CDR1 is MGHDK and CDR2 SYGVNS. Between the trimmed V and J ends, which lost 8 bases and 0 bases, there was a span of 11 bases. CDR3 loop: CASERDTSYEQYF. The CDR3 bases are TGTGCCAGCGAGAGGGACACCTCCTACGAGCAGTACTTC.

This clonotype was recorded at least ten times. The chain's CDR3 is CASSLQPASGANEQFF. CDR3 bases: TGTGCCAGCAGCTTGCAACCCGCTAGCGGGGCTAATGAGCAGTTCTTC. J is TRBJ2-1 and V is TRBV11-2; TRBD2 aligns across 9 bases. Trimming took 3 bases from V and 7 from J; bases not matched to a gene: 10. Germline values: CDR1 SGHAT, CDR2 FQNNGV. The CDR3 is 16 residues long. The whole variable domain, remainder taken from reference TRBV11-2 and TRBJ2-1, is EAGVAQSPRYKIIEKRQSVAFWCNPISGHATLYWYQQILGQGPKLLIQFQNNGVVDDSQLPKDRFSAERLKGVDSTLKIQPAKLEDSAVYLCASSLQPASGANEQFFGPGTRLTVL.

This clonotype was seen many times. This sequence joins TRBV12-3 or TRBV12-4 and TRBJ1-1; 8 bases line up with TRBD1. CDR3 length: 14 residues. V was pared by 6 bases and J by 1 base, with 4 bases of the junction left unmatched. DNA of the CDR3: TGTGCCAGCAGATCGGACAGGGAGAACACTGAAGCTTTCTTT. Its translation: CASRSDRENTEAFF.

This clonotype was observed a handful of times. This chain connects TRBV12-3 or TRBV12-4 to TRBJ2-1, with D unclear. The V and J ends lost 5 bases and 6 bases respectively, with 14 bases between them. This CDR3 is 14 amino acids long. For the CDR3, the DNA is TGTGCCAGCAGTCTACGACGGGTGGGCAATGAGCAGTTCTTC. Its translation is CASSLRRVGNEQFF.

The chain carries TRBV7-8 and TRBJ2-5, with D maybe TRBD1 (6 bases). The germline V and J ends were trimmed by 4 bases and 5 bases, with 20 bases remaining between them. CDR1 and CDR2 from the germline V gene are SGHVS and FQNEAQ. The length of the CDR3 is 16 residues. The DNA of the CDR3 is TGTGCCAGCAGCTCCACCCGGACAGAAAGTTTGGAGACCCAGTACTTC. It translates to CASSSTRTESLETQYF.

The sample holds many counts of this clonotype. The gene calls are TRBV7-9 and TRBJ2-7; D ambiguous. Trimming took off 4 bases at V and 3 bases at J, with 10 bases between the two ends. The length of the CDR3 is 13 residues. The germline gives CDR1 SEHNR, CDR2 FQNEAQ (reference sequence). Here the CDR3 DNA reads TGTGCCAGCAGCTCCCGAGGCAACTACGAGCAGTACTTC. It specifies CASSSRGNYEQYF. Filled out from reference TRBV7-9 and TRBJ2-7, the complete variable domain reads DTGVSQNPRHKITKRGQNVTFRCDPISEHNRLYWYRQTLGQGPEFLTYFQNEAQLEKSRLLSDRFSAERPKGSFSTLEIQRTEQGDSAMYLCASSSRGNYEQYFGPGTRLTVT.

The table lists this clonotype with a few counts. CDR3 sequence: CASRGQNQETQYF. The CDR3 DNA is TGTGCCAGCAGGGGGCAGAACCAAGAGACCCAGTACTTC. The chain recombines TRBV11-3 with TRBJ2-5, with D possibly TRBD1 on 5 matching bases. V lost 6 bases and J lost 0, with 8 bases in between. From germline, CDR1 is SGHNT and CDR2 YENEEA. The CDR3 runs 13 residues.

Regarding this clonotype: This may arise from a read error, as a much more abundant clone is one base away. Here the CDR3 omits its conserved ending phenylalanine or tryptophan, so a read error is the likely source. The rearrangement uses TRBV7-3 and TRBJ2-5; D unresolved. V shed 5 bases and J shed 5 bases, with 12 bases lying between them. This CDR3 is built from 13 residues. Germline loops: CDR1 SGHTA, CDR2 FQGTGA. DNA of the CDR3: TGTGCCAGCAGCCACCCAATATGGGAGACCCAGTACCTC. As protein: CASSHPIWETQYL.

The sample holds many counts of this clonotype. The chain is built from TRBV12-3 or TRBV12-4 and TRBJ2-1; 11 bases line up with TRBD2. The V and J ends lost 4 bases and 4 bases, in that order; junction bases with no gene match: 6. The length of the CDR3 is 16 residues. CDR3 region: CASSSTGLADYNEQFF. CDR3 nucleotides: TGTGCCAGCAGTTCAACGGGACTAGCGGATTACAATGAGCAGTTCTTC.

In its sample, this clonotype was seen many times. This rearrangement joins TRBV28 to TRBJ1-3; 7 nucleotides agree with TRBD1. The CDR3 loop spans 17 amino acids. The trim removed 0 bases at V and 0 bases at J, leaving 5 bases unmatched. The germline V gene has CDR1 MDHEN and CDR2 SYDVKM. CDR3 bases: TGTGCCAGCAGTTTATGGACAGGGAGCCCCTCTGGAAACACCATATATTTT. This encodes CASSLWTGSPSGNTIYF.

This clonotype was observed at least ten times. This chain joins TRBV9 and TRBJ2-5, with a weak D call TRBD2 (6 bases). CDR1 and CDR2 from the germline V gene are SGDLS and YYNGEE. The CDR3 runs to 13 residues. Trimming removed 4 bases at V and 2 bases at J, with 9 bases between. The CDR3 region has the DNA TGTGCCAGCAGCACGGGACTTCAAGAGACCCAGTACTTC. This sequence encodes CASSTGLQETQYF.

V gene TRBV19 combines with J gene TRBJ1-1; 8 bases agree with TRBD1. V shed 8 bases and J 1 base; nucleotides not matched to a gene: 6. This CDR3 is 14 amino acids long. Germline V gene data show CDR1 as LNHDA and CDR2 as SQIVND (reference sequence). The CDR3: CASQTGDGNTEAFF. DNA for the CDR3: TGTGCCAGTCAGACAGGGGATGGGAACACTGAAGCTTTCTTT.

This clonotype has at least ten counts. This sequence joins TRBV18 and TRBJ1-4; 7 bases are shared with TRBD1. Germline V gene lookup returns CDR1 KGHSH and CDR2 LQKENI. With V trimmed by 5 bases and J by 8 bases, 14 bases remained unmatched. The length of the CDR3 is 16 residues. CDR3 in amino acids: CASSKNSGTDSEKLFF. The DNA for the CDR3 is TGTGCCAGCTCAAAAAATTCCGGGACAGACTCCGAAAAACTGTTTTTT.

The rearrangement links TRBV6-1 to TRBJ2-2, with a weak D call TRBD1 (6 bases). V lost 8 bases, J lost 0 bases, and 16 bases lay in between. Looked up from germline, CDR1 is MNHNS and CDR2 is SASEGT. This CDR3 region has 16 residues. CDR3 amino acids: CASRDRRTANTGELFF. CDR3 in DNA: TGTGCCAGCCGAGACCGCCGGACAGCGAACACCGGGGAGCTGTTTTTT.

This clonotype occurred a few times. At one end, the junction sequence differs from germline, possibly due to a read error. CDR3 region: CASSAMPGLTRNGCTF. Written as DNA, the CDR3 is TGTGCCAGCAGCGCAATGCCGGGACTGACCCGTAATGGCTGCACCTTC. The chain combines TRBV9 with TRBJ1-2, with D possibly TRBD1 on 5 matching bases. Germline CDR1 is SGDLS and CDR2 is YYNGEE. This CDR3 contains 16 residues.

Note on this clonotype: Since a much larger clone is just one base distant, this may be a read error. V gene TRBV20-1 combines with J gene TRBJ1-1; D gene uncertain. The V end was cut by 0 bases, the J end by 3 bases, with 14 bases between. Germline V gene sequence: CDR1 DFQATT, CDR2 SNEGSKA (reference sequence). This CDR3 has 15 residues. CDR3 sequence reads: CSARDRAGRDTEAFF. The CDR3 coding sequence is TGCAGTGCTAGAGATCGGGCCGGGAGGGACACTGAAGCTTTCTTT.

This clonotype was counted only a few times. The rearrangement uses TRBV4-2 and TRBJ2-1, with D perhaps TRBD2 (6 bases). With 0 bases removed from V and 7 bases from J, the gap between germline ends came to 10 bases. CDR3 size: 14 residues. Germline assignment: CDR1 LGHNA and CDR2 YNFKEQ. The CDR3 region has the DNA TGTGCCAGCAGCCAAGATTTTGGAGGGAATGAGCAGTTCTTC. This gives the protein CASSQDFGGNEQFF.

V is TRBV6-1 and J is TRBJ1-3; D is undetermined. In germline, CDR1 is MNHNS, CDR2 SASEGT. The CDR3 has 13 amino acids. Trimming removed 6 bases at V and 0 bases at J, with 6 bases between. The DNA for the CDR3 is TGTGCCAGCAGAGCGAACTCTGGAAACACCATATATTTT. Translated: CASRANSGNTIYF.

The genes are TRBV7-8 and TRBJ2-1; perhaps TRBD2 as D (6 bases). This CDR3 is 15 amino acids long. Trimming pared 1 base from V and 6 bases from J, leaving 13 bases between. Germline CDR1 is SGHVS and CDR2 is FQNEAQ. The CDR3 DNA follows: TGTGCCAGCAGCTTAGTGGGGCGGGGTGTCAATGAGCAGTTCTTC. Translation: CASSLVGRGVNEQFF.

In its sample, this clonotype was seen a few times. This rearrangement joins TRBV12-3 or TRBV12-4 to TRBJ2-7; a weak D match, TRBD1 (5 bases). This CDR3 comprises 13 residues. Trimming cost V 6 bases and J 3 bases, with 12 bases left between them. The CDR3 sequence: CASRPDRVYEQYF. In DNA form, the CDR3 reads TGTGCCAGCAGACCCGACAGAGTCTACGAGCAGTACTTC.

Only a few counts were recorded for this clonotype. The V and J genes are TRBV5-6 and TRBJ2-2; TRBD2 matches 9 bases. The V segment lost 3 bases and the J segment 5 bases; nucleotides outside the gene matches: 11. The CDR3 runs to 17 residues. Germline CDR1 reads SGHDT; CDR2 reads YYEEEE. The CDR3 loop reads CASSSPSSGGPTGELFF. In DNA form, the CDR3 reads TGTGCCAGCAGCTCCCCCTCGAGCGGGGGGCCGACCGGGGAGCTGTTTTTT.

J is TRBJ2-6 and V is TRBV7-9; D is uncertain. Trimming took off 2 bases at V and 4 bases at J, with 9 bases between the two ends. The CDR3 length is 15 residues. Germline V gives CDR1 SEHNR, CDR2 FQNEAQ (reference sequence). The CDR3 DNA is TGTGCCAGCAGCTTATGGGGTGAAGGGGCCAACGTCCTGACTTTC. Its protein product is CASSLWGEGANVLTF.

This clonotype has ten or more counts. V usage is TRBV19 and J usage is TRBJ1-5; D not certain. This CDR3 has 13 residues. V lost 3 bases and J 5 bases, leaving 8 bases between the germline ends. Germline loops: CDR1 LNHDA, CDR2 SQIVND (reference sequence). The DNA of the CDR3 is TGTGCCAGTAGTATCGATCCCGATCAGCCCCAGCATTTT. Residues: CASSIDPDQPQHF.